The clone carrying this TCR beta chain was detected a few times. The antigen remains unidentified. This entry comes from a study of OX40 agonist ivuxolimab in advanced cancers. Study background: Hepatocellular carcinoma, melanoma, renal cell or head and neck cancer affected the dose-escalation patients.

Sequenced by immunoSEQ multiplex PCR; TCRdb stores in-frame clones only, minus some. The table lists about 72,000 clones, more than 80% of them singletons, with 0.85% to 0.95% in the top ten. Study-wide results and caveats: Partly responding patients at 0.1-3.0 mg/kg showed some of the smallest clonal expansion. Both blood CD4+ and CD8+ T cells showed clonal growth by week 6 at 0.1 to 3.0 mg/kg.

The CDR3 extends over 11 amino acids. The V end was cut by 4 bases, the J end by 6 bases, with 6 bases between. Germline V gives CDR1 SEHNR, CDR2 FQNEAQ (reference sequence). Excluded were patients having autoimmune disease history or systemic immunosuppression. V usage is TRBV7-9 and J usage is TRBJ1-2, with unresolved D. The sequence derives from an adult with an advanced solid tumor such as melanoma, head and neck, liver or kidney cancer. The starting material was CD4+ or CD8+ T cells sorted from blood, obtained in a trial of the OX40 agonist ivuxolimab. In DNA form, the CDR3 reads TGTGCCAGCAGCTCCTCCGATGGCTACACCTTC. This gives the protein CASSSSDGYTF. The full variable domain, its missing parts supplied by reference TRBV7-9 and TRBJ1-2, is DTGVSQNPRHKITKRGQNVTFRCDPISEHNRLYWYRQTLGQGPEFLTYFQNEAQLEKSRLLSDRFSAERPKGSFSTLEIQRTEQGDSAMYLCASSSSDGYTFGSGTRLTVV.